In this sample, the clone carrying this T cell receptor beta chain turned up many times. What it binds is unknown. This entry comes from a study of early T cells in non-severe SARS-CoV-2 infection. Study as a whole: The study sequenced bulk RNA from unsorted whole blood, with chains unpaired.

CDR3 size: 11 residues. Germline V gives CDR1 SNHLY, CDR2 FYNNEI. V dropped 6 bases and J dropped 11 bases, with 11 bases sitting between them. Unique molecular identifier tags were affixed to discrete cDNA molecules. MiXCR, run by TCRdb on the 5' RACE reads, gives a single entry per CDR3 protein. The repertoire holds some 77,000 distinct CDR3 sequences, with 9% to 15% as singletons. Study conclusions and caveats: There was a bias toward anti-spike CD8 responses in VDJdb matching, which missed private and CD4 specificities.

The chain carries TRBV2 and TRBJ1-5, with TRBD1 as a possible D gene (5 bases). The source was whole blood, collected at baseline. The clonotype originates from an adult who was a healthcare worker with PCR-confirmed SARS-CoV-2 infection or an uninfected control (not recorded which). The donor label of this sample is uncertain. CDR3 sequence reads: CASRGVSAQHF. The DNA of the CDR3 is TGTGCCAGCAGGGGGGTATCGGCCCAGCATTTT.